The sequence of this TCR beta chain was determined in a study of cytomegalovirus exposure and HLA in healthy donors. Using immunoSEQ multiplex PCR, the repertoire was profiled, and TCRdb retains in-frame clones only, with some absent. This table has 150,000 to 200,000 clones, 81% appearing once. The CDR3 is 14 residues long. Germline CDR1 reads MNHEY; CDR2 reads SMNVEV (reference sequence). J gave up 4 bases and V 5 bases, and 6 bases lay outside the gene matches. The rearrangement uses TRBV27 and TRBJ1-2, with 8 bases identical to TRBD1. Specimen: PBMCs. This TCR came from a woman aged 25-40 years in good health and CMV-seronegative. The CDR3 loop is CASSPRTGPYGYTF. As DNA, the CDR3 is TGTGCCAGCAGTCCTAGGACAGGGCCCTATGGCTACACCTTC.